Listed below are T cell receptor beta chains from one sample, sequenced in a study of CD8+CD57+ T cells in acquired aplastic anemia. TCRdb called the reads again in MiXCR, with one record for every CDR3 protein. Here the sample spans 150,000 to 200,000 distinct CDR3 sequences, around 50% being singletons. Sequenced material: sorted CD4+, CD8+, or CD8+CD57+ T cells (not recorded which) from PBMCs. The source of these receptors is a human donor with aplastic anemia. The CDR3 runs from the conserved cysteine through the conserved F or W. D genes are given only for firm matches. Clone size appears in some rows only: once, few, many, or a class for an expanded clone.

-,TRBJ2-1,-,TRBV12-3/TRBV12-4,TGTGCCAGCAGTTCGCTCGGGAGATCCTACAATGAGCAGTTCTTC,CASSSLGRSYNEQFF
-,TRBJ2-1,TRBD2,TRBV20-1,TGCAGTGCTCGGACTAGCGGGGGATACAATGAGCAGTTCTTC,CSARTSGGYNEQFF
-,TRBJ2-1,-,TRBV20-1,TGCAGTGTTCGGCTAGCAACCTACAATGAGCAGTTCTTC,CSVRLATYNEQFF
once,TRBJ2-3,TRBD2,TRBV29-1,TGCAGCGTTGGCCGTTGGTCGGGGGGGCTCACAGATACGCAGTATTTT,CSVGRWSGGLTDTQYF
-,TRBJ2-2,-,TRBV2,TGTGCCAGCAAGTACTCTACTACCGGGGAGCTGTTTTTT,CASKYSTTGELFF
-,TRBJ2-7,TRBD1,TRBV2,TGTGCCAGCATTCGAGACAGGGCGGGCTCCTACGAGCAGTACTTC,CASIRDRAGSYEQYF
many,TRBJ1-4,-,TRBV10-2,TGCGCCAGCAACGGACGGGGTGATGAAAAACTGTTTTTT,CASNGRGDEKLFF
many,TRBJ1-2,-,TRBV6-1,TGTGCCAGCAGTGAAGCGATACACTACTATGGCTACACCTTC,CASSEAIHYYGYTF
many,TRBJ2-1,-,TRBV6-1,TGTGCCAGCTCTCAAGTCCCTGCGGCCAATGAGCAGTTCTTC,CASSQVPAANEQFF
many,TRBJ2-5,-,TRBV2,TGTGCCAGCAGTGGAAATAGACAAGAGACCCAGTACTTC,CASSGNRQETQYF
-,TRBJ2-5,-,TRBV6-1,TGTGCCAGCAGTGAGTGGGCTTTGACCCAGTACTTC,CASSEWALTQYF
many,TRBJ1-3,TRBD1,TRBV9,TGTGCCAGCAGCGTAACCCAGGGGGCTGGAAACACCATATATTTT,CASSVTQGAGNTIYF
many,TRBJ2-7,-,TRBV6-5,TGTGCCAGCAGTTACCTCCGGGTTAAGTACGAGCAGTACTTC,CASSYLRVKYEQYF
-,TRBJ1-3,TRBD1,TRBV5-1,TGCGCCAGCAGCCCGGGACAGGTTGGAAACACCATATATTTT,CASSPGQVGNTIYF
many,TRBJ1-3,TRBD1,TRBV4-2,TGTGCCAGCAGCCAAGATCCAGGGGGCGAAAACACCATATATTTT,CASSQDPGGENTIYF
-,TRBJ2-7,TRBD2,TRBV5-1,TGCGCCAGCAGCCAGGGTAGCGGGGGATCTTACGAGCAGTACTTC,CASSQGSGGSYEQYF
many,TRBJ1-5,TRBD1,TRBV15,TGTGCCACCAGCAGACGGGACAGAACACGCAATCAGCCCCAGCATTTT,CATSRRDRTRNQPQHF
-,TRBJ2-7,-,TRBV19,TGTGCCACTGCCCTGGGTTTGGAAACCTACGAGCAGTACTTC,CATALGLETYEQYF
many,TRBJ1-5,-,TRBV19,TGTGCCAGTCACTCCGGTAACAGGGAAGGTTGGGGTCAGCCCCAGCATTTT,CASHSGNREGWGQPQHF
-,TRBJ1-1,TRBD1,TRBV15,TGTGCCACCAGCAGCTCCAGGTCGGGACAGGGGAACACTGAAGCTTTCTTT,CATSSSRSGQGNTEAFF
-,TRBJ1-6,TRBD1,TRBV15,TGTGCCACCAGCAGATCCAAGACAGGGGAAGGAGATTCACCCCTCCACTTT,CATSRSKTGEGDSPLHF
once,TRBJ2-5,-,TRBV27,TGTGCCAGCAGGGCCGGGATAGGGATGTTAGGGACCCAGTACTTC,CASRAGIGMLGTQYF
many,TRBJ1-6,-,TRBV5-1,TGCGCCAGCAGCCTCGGCGGGGTAGATTCACCCCTCCACTTT,CASSLGGVDSPLHF
-,TRBJ1-5,-,TRBV10-3,TGTGCCAGCAGGGCGCCGGGGGATAGCAATCAGCCCCAGCATTTT,CASRAPGDSNQPQHF
-,TRBJ1-2,-,TRBV29-1,TGCAGCGTTGACCACAGGAGGAATGGCTACACCTTC,CSVDHRRNGYTF
-,TRBJ1-1,-,TRBV15,TGTGCCACCAGCAGTACAGGGAACACTGAAGCTTTCTTT,CATSSTGNTEAFF
-,TRBJ2-6,TRBD2,TRBV4-2,TGTGCCAGCAGCCAAGTCCAACGGGGGGCTGGGGCCAACGTCCTGACTTTC,CASSQVQRGAGANVLTF
-,TRBJ1-1,-,TRBV2,TGTGCCAGCAGCGTAGTTGTGTCGGCCACTGAAGCTTTCTTT,CASSVVVSATEAFF
many,TRBJ1-4,TRBD1,TRBV5-5,TGTGCCAGCAGCTTGATCCCGGGACAGTCTAATGAAAAACTGTTTTTT,CASSLIPGQSNEKLFF
many,TRBJ2-3,-,TRBV20-1,TGCAGTGCACCGGGGAGCACAGATACGCAGTATTTT,CSAPGSTDTQYF
few,TRBJ2-5,-,TRBV19,TGTGCCAGTAGTGACCTGGAGGGCCAAGAGACCCAGTACTTC,CASSDLEGQETQYF
many,TRBJ1-6,TRBD1,TRBV4-1,TGCGCCAGCAGCCAAGGAGAAATAGGACAGGGAAATTCACCCCTCCACTTT,CASSQGEIGQGNSPLHF
many,TRBJ1-6,-,TRBV7-2,TGTGCCAGCAGCTTAGGGCAGGGAGGGTTTAGGGCTTCACCCCTCCACTTT,CASSLGQGGFRASPLHF
-,TRBJ2-1,TRBD2,TRBV10-1,TGTGCCAGCAGGTCGGCGGGGGGGCCTGCCAATGAGCAGTTCTTC,CASRSAGGPANEQFF
many,TRBJ1-1,-,TRBV3-1,TGTGCCAGCACCTTGGACGGTCGTAACACTGAAGCTTTCTTT,CASTLDGRNTEAFF
many,TRBJ2-7,TRBD1,TRBV20-1,TGCAGTGCCAGCGGACAGGGGGGGTACGAGCAGTACTTC,CSASGQGGYEQYF
once,TRBJ2-7,-,TRBV10-3,TGTGCCATCAGTGAGTCGGCCCGGATCTCCTACGAGCAGTACTTC,CAISESARISYEQYF
-,TRBJ2-1,-,TRBV7-3,TGTGCCAGCAGCTTACTCCCTCAAGAGCAGTTCTTC,CASSLLPQEQFF
-,TRBJ2-7,-,TRBV15,TGTGCCACCAGCAGAGGGGGCGGGACAGACTACGAGCAGTACTTC,CATSRGGGTDYEQYF
many,TRBJ1-5,TRBD1,TRBV2,TGTGCCAGCACGGGACAGGGCAGTCAGCCCCAGCATTTT,CASTGQGSQPQHF
-,TRBJ1-1,-,TRBV29-1,TGCAGCGTTGTTGCCCCGAACACTGAAGCTTTCTTT,CSVVAPNTEAFF
few,TRBJ2-3,TRBD2,TRBV15,TGTGCCACCAGCAGAGATTGGAGTACTAGCGGGAGGGCTAGCACAGATACGCAGTATTTT,CATSRDWSTSGRASTDTQYF
-,TRBJ1-1,TRBD1,TRBV14,TGTGCCAGCATCGGGGACAGGGTTCTAGGCACTGAAGCTTTCTTT,CASIGDRVLGTEAFF
-,TRBJ2-7,TRBD2,TRBV19,TGTGCCAGTAGTATCGGACTAGCGGGAGCCTACGAGCAGTACTTC,CASSIGLAGAYEQYF
-,TRBJ2-3,-,TRBV6-1,TGTGCCAGCAAACAGCAGCCAGATACGCAGTATTTT,CASKQQPDTQYF
few,TRBJ2-7,-,TRBV7-9,TGTGCCAGCAGCTTAGAGGTCAACGAGCAGTACTTC,CASSLEVNEQYF
-,TRBJ2-1,TRBD2,TRBV15,TGTGCCAGCAGCTTAACCCCGGGGGGTTTCAATGAGCAGTTCTTC,CASSLTPGGFNEQFF
-,TRBJ1-1,-,TRBV2,TGTGCCAGCAAGGTACGGGTTTTGTCTGAAGCTTTCTTT,CASKVRVLSEAFF
few,TRBJ1-6,-,TRBV20-1,TGCAGTGCTAGAGGCAGGGGAGTCTCACCCCTCCACTTT,CSARGRGVSPLHF
-,TRBJ1-2,-,TRBV24-1,TGTGCCACCAGTGATGGTCGGAACTACACCTTC,CATSDGRNYTF
-,TRBJ1-1,-,TRBV7-3,TGTGCCAGCGGCCGGGACGGTAACACTGAAGCTTTCTTT,CASGRDGNTEAFF
many,TRBJ1-4,TRBD1,TRBV19,TGTGCCAGTAGCTCTGACAGGGGTGAAAAACTGTTTTTT,CASSSDRGEKLFF